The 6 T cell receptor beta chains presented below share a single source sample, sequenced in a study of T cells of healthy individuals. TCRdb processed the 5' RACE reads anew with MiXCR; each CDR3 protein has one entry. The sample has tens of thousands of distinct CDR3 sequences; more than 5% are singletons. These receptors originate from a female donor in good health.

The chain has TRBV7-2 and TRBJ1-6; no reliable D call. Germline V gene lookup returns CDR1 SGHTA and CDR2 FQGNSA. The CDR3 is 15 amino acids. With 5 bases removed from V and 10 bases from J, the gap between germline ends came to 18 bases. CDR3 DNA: TGTGCCAGCAGCCTGAACCTGGACGGTCAATCACCCCTCCACTTT. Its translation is CASSLNLDGQSPLHF.

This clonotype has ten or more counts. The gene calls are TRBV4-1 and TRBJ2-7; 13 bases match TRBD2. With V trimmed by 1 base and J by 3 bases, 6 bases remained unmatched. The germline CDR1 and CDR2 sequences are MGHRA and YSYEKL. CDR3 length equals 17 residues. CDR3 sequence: CASSQALRLAGGYEQYF. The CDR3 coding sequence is TGCGCCAGCAGCCAAGCTCTCAGACTAGCGGGGGGCTACGAGCAGTACTTC.

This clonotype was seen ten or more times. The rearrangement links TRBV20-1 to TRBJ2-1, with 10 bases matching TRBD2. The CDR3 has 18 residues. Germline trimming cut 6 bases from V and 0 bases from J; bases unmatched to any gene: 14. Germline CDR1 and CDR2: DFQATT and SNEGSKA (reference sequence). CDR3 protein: CSALNEREGVYSYNEQFF. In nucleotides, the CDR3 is TGCAGTGCCCTTAATGAGCGGGAGGGCGTATACTCCTACAATGAGCAGTTCTTC.

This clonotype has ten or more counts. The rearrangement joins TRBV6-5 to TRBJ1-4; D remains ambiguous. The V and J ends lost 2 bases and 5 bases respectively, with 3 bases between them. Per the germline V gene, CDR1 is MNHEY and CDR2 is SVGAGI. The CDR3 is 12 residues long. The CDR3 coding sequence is TGTGCCAGCAGTTACCAGAATGAAAAACTGTTTTTT. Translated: CASSYQNEKLFF.

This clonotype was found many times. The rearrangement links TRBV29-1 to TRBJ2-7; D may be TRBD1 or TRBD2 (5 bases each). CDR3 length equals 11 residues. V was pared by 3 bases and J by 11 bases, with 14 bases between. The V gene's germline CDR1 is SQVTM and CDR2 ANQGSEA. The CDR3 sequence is CSVDERGREYF. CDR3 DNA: TGCAGCGTTGACGAGAGGGGAAGAGAGTACTTC.

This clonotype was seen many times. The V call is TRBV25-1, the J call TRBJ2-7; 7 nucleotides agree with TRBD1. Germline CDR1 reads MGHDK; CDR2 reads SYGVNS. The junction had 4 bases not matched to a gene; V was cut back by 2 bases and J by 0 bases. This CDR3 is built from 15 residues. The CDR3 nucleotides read TGTGCCAGCAGTGAAAGGGGGCCCGGCTCCTACGAGCAGTACTTC. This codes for CASSERGPGSYEQYF.